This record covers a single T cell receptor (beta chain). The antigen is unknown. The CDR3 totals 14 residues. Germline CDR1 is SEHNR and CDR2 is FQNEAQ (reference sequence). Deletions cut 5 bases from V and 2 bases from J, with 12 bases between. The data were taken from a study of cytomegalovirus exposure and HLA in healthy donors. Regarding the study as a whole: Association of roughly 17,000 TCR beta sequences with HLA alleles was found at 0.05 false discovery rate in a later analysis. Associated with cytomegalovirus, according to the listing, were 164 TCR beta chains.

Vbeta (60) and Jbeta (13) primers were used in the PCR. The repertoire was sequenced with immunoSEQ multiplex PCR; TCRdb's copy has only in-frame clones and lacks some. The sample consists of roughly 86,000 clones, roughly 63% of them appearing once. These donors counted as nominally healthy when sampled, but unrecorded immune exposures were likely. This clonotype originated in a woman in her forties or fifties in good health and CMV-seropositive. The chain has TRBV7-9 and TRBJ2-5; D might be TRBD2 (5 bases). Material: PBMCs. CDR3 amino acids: CASSARGPQETQYF. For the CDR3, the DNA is TGTGCCAGCAGCGCTAGAGGGCCGCAAGAGACCCAGTACTTC.